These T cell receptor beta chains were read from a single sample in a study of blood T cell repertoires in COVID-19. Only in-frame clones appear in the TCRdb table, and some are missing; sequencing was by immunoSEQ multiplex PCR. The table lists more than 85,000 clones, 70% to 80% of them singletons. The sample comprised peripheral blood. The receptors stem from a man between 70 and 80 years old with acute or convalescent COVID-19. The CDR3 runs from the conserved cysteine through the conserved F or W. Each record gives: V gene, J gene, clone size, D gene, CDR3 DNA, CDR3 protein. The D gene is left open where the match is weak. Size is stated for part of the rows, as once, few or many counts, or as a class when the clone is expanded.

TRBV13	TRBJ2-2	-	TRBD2	TGTGCCAGCAGCTCCCTGGGAGGGATTAACGGGGAGCTGTTTTTT	CASSSLGGINGELFF
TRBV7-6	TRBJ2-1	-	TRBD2	TGTGCCAGCACCTGGGGGGGGTCCTACAATGAGCAGTTCTTC	CASTWGGSYNEQFF
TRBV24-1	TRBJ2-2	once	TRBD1	TGTGCCACCAGTGATTTGAGTAGGGGGCGAAACACCGGGGAGCTGTTTTTT	CATSDLSRGRNTGELFF
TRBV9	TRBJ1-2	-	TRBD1	TGTGCCAGCAGCGTAGCAGGGGGCGTCGTCTATGGCTACACCTTC	CASSVAGGVVYGYTF
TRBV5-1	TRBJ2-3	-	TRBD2	TGCGCCAGCAGCCTGGGACTAGCGGGAGGCAAGGGGACAGATACGCAGTATTTT	CASSLGLAGGKGTDTQYF
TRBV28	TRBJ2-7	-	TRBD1	TGTGCCAGCAGTTTCATGGACAGGGGGTACGAGCAGTACTTC	CASSFMDRGYEQYF
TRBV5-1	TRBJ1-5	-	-	TGCGCCAGCAGCTTGGACAGTGGCAATCAGCCCCAGCATTTT	CASSLDSGNQPQHF
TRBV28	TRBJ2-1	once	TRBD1	TGTGCCAGCAGTCGAGGGGACAGGGGACCCTACAATGAGCAGTTCTTC	CASSRGDRGPYNEQFF
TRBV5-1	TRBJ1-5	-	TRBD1	TGCGCCAGCAGGCCCGACAGGGGCAATCAGCCCCAGCATTTT	CASRPDRGNQPQHF
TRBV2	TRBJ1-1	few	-	TGTGCCAGCAGTGAAAGGGGGGGCGCATCCCCTGAAGCTTTCTTT	CASSERGGASPEAFF
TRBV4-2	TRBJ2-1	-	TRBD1	TGTGCCAGCAGCCCCGGGACAGGCTCCTACAATGAGCAGTTCTTC	CASSPGTGSYNEQFF
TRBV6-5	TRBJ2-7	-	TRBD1	TGTGCCAGCAGATCACAGGGGATCCCCTACGAGCAGTACTTC	CASRSQGIPYEQYF
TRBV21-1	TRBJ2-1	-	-	TGTGCCAGCAGCAAAGAAATGGAGGGCCCCGCTAGCGGGCCGAATGAGCAGTTCTTC	CASSKEMEGPASGPNEQFF
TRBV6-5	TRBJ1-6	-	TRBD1	TGTGCCAGCAGGCGTAACAGGGGAGAGGATTCACCCCTCCACTTT	CASRRNRGEDSPLHF
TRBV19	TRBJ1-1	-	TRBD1	TGTGCCAGTAGTTCGGACAGGCCAGGAGCTTTCTTT	CASSSDRPGAFF
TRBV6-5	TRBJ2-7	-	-	TGTGCCAGCAGTTACGCTTCGCCAGGGTGGTACGAGCAGTACTTC	CASSYASPGWYEQYF
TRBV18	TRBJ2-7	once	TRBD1	TGTGCCAGCTCAACCGGGACAGGAGGCGAGCAGTACTTC	CASSTGTGGEQYF
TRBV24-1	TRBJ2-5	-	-	TGTGCCACCAGTGATTTGGGCAGGGGCTACCAAGAGACCCAGTACTTC	CATSDLGRGYQETQYF
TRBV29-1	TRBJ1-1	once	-	TGCAGCGTGACAGGTCTAAGGATGAACACTGAAGCTTTCTTT	CSVTGLRMNTEAFF
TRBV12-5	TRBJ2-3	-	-	TGTGCTAGTGCCCGAGGGGGGGTGGCAGATACGCAGTATTTT	CASARGGVADTQYF
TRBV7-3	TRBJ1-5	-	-	TGTGCCAGCAGTCCGGCAGCGGGGCAGCCCCAGCATTTT	CASSPAAGQPQHF
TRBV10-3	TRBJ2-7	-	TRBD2	TGTGCCATCAGTGGTCGGGGGGTCTACGAGCAGTACTTC	CAISGRGVYEQYF
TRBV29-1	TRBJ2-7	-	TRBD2	TGCAGCGTTGAAAGCGGGAGATACTACGAGCAGTACTTC	CSVESGRYYEQYF
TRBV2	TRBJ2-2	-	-	TGTGCCAGCAGTGTCGGGGTCGGGGAGCTGTTTTTT	CASSVGVGELFF